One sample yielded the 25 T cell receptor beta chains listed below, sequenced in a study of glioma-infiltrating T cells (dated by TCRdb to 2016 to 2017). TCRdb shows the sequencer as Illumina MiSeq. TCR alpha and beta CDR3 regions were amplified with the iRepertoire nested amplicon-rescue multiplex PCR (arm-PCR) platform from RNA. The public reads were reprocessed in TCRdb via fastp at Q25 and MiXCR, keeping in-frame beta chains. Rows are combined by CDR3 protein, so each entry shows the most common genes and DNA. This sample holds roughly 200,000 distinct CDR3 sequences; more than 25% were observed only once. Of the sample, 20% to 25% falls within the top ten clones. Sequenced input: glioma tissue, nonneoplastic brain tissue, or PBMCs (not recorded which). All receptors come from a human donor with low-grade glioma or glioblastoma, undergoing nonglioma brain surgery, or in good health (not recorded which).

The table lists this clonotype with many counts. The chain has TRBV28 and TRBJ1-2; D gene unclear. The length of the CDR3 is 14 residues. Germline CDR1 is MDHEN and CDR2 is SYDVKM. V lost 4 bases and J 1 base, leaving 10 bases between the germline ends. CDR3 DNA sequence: TGTGCCAGCAGTTCTTCCCCCCTTAACTATGGCTACACCTTC. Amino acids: CASSSSPLNYGYTF.

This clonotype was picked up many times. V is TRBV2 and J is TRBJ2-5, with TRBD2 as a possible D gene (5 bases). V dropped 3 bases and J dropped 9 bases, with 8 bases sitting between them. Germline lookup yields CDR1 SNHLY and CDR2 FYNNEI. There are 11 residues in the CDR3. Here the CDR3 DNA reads TGTGCCAGCAGTGAGGACGGGGCCCAGTACTTC. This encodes CASSEDGAQYF.

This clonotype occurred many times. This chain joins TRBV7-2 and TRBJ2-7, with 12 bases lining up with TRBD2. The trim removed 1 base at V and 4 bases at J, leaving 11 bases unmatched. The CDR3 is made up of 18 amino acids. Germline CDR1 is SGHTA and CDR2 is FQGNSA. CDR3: CASSLVKGWTSGMYEQYF. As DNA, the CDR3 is TGTGCCAGCAGCTTAGTGAAGGGTTGGACTAGCGGGATGTACGAGCAGTACTTC.

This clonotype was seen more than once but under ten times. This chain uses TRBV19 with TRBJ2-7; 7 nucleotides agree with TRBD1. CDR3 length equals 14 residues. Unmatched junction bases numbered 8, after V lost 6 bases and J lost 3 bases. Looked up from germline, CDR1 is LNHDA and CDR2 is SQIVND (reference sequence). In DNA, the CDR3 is TGTGCCAGTAGCCGATTGGACAGGCTCTACGAGCAGTACTTC. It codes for CASSRLDRLYEQYF.

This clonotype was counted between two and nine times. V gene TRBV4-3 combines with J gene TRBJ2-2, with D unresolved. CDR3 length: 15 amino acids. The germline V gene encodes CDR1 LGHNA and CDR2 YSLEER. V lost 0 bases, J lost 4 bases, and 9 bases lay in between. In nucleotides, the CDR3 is TGCGCCAGCAGCCAAGATAGCTTCTCCACCGGGGAGCTGTTTTTT. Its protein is CASSQDSFSTGELFF.

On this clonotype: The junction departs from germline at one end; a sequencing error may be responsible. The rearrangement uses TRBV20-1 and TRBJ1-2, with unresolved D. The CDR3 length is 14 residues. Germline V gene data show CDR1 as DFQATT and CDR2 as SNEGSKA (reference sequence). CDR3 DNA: TGCAGTGCTAGAGCAGGAGCAGCTAACTATGGCTGCACCTTC. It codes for CSARAGAANYGCTF.

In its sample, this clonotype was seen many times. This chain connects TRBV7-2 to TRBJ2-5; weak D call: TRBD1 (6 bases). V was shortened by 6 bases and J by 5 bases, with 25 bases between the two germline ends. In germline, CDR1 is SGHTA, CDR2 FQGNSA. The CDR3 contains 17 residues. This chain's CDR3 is CASRYKSLGARGETQYF. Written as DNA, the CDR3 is TGTGCCAGCAGATATAAAAGTTTGGGGGCGCGTGGGGAGACCCAGTACTTC.

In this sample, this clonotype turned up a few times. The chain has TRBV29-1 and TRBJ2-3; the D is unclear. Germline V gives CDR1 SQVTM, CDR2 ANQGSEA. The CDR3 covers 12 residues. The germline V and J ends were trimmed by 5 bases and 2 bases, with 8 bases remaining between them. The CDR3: CSVRIPTDTQYF. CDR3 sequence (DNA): TGCAGCGTTAGGATTCCCACAGATACGCAGTATTTT.

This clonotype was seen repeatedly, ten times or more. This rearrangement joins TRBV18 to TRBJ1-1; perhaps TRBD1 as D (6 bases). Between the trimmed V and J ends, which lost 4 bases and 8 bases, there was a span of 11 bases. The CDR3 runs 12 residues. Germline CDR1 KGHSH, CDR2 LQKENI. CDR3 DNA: TGTGCCAGCTCACACCCAGACAGGGAAGCTTTCTTT. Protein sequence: CASSHPDREAFF.

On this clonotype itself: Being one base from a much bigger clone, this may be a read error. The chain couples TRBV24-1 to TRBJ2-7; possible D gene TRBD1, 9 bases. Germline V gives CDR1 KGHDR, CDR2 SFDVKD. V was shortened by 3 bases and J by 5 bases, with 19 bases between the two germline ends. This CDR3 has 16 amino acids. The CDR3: CATSDPGGTGRDEQYF. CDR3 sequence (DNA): TGTGCCACCAGTGATCCGGGGGGGACAGGGAGAGACGAGCAGTACTTC.

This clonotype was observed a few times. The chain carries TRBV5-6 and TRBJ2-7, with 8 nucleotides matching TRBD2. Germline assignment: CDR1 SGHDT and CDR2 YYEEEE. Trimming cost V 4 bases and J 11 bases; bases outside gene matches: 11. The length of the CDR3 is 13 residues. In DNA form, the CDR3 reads TGTGCCAGCAGCCCGTACGGGGTCGGGGGGGAGTACTTC. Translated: CASSPYGVGGEYF.

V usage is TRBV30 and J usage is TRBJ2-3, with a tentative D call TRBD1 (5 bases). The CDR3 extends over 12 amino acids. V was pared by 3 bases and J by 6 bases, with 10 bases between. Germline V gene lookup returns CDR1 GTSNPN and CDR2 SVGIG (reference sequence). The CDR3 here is CAWSAGPDTQYF. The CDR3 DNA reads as TGTGCCTGGAGCGCAGGGCCCGATACGCAGTATTTT.

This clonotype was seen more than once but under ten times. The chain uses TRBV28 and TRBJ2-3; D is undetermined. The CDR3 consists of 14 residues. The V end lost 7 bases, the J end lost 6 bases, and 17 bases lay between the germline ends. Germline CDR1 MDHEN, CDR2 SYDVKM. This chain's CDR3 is CASNLSRVSDTQYF. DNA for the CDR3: TGTGCCAGCAATTTGAGTCGAGTATCGGATACGCAGTATTTT.

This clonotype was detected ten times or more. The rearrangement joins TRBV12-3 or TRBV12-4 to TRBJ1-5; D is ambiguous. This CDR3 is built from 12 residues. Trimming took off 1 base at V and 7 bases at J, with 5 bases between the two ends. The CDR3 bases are TGTGCCAGCAGTTTAGGGTTCCAGCCCCAGCATTTT. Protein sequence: CASSLGFQPQHF.

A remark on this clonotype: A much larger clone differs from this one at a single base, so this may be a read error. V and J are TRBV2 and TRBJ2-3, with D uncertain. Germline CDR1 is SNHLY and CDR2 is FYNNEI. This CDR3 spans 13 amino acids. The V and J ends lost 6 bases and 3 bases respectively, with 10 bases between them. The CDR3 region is CASRFGCTDTQYF. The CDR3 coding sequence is TGTGCCAGCAGGTTTGGATGTACAGATACGCAGTATTTT.

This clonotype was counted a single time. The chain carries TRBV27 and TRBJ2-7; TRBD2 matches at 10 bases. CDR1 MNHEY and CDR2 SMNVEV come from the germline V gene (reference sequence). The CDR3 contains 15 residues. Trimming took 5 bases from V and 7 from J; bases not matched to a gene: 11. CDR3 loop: CASSPPSGRGKEQYF. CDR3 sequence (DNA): TGTGCCAGCAGTCCCCCTAGCGGGAGAGGGAAGGAGCAGTACTTC.

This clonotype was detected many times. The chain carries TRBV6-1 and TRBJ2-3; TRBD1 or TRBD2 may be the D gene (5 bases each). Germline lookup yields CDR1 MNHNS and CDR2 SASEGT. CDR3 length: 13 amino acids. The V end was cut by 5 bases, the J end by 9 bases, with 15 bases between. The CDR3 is CASSPWSGSTQYF. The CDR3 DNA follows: TGTGCCAGCAGTCCCTGGTCAGGGAGCACGCAGTATTTT.

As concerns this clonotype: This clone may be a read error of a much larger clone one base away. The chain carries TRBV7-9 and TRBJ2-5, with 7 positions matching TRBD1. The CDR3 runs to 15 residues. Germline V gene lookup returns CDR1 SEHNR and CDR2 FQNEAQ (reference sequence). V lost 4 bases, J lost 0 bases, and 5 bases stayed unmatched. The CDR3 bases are TGTGCCAGCAGCTCCAAACAGGGGCACCAAGAGACCCAGTACTTC. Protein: CASSSKQGHQETQYF.

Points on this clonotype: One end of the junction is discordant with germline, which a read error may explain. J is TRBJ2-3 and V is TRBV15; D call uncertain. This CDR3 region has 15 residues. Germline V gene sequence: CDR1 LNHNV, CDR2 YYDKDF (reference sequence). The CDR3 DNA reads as TGTGCCACCAGCAGAGAGATGACGGCTTACGTTACGCAGGATTTT. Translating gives CATSREMTAYVTQDF.

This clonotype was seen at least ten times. CDR3 coding DNA: TGTGCCAGTAGTATGAGACAGGGCCTTTATGGCTACACCTTC. It specifies CASSMRQGLYGYTF. The chain combines TRBV19 with TRBJ1-2, with 7 bases aligning to TRBD1. Germline CDR1 and CDR2: LNHDA and SQIVND (reference sequence). The CDR3 has 14 residues. The J segment lost 5 bases and the V segment lost 3 bases, leaving 6 bases of the junction unmatched.

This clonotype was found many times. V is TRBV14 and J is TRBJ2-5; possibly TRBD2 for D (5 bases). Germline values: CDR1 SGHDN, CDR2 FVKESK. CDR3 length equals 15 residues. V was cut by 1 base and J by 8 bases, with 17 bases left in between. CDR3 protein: CASSQAQTTLGTQYF. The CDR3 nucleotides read TGTGCCAGCAGCCAAGCCCAGACTACCTTAGGAACCCAGTACTTC. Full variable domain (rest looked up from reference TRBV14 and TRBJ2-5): EAGVTQFPSHSVIEKGQTVTLRCDPISGHDNLYWYRRVMGKEIKFLLHFVKESKQDESGMPNNRFLAERTGGTYSTLKVQPAELEDSGVYFCASSQAQTTLGTQYFGPGTRLLVL.

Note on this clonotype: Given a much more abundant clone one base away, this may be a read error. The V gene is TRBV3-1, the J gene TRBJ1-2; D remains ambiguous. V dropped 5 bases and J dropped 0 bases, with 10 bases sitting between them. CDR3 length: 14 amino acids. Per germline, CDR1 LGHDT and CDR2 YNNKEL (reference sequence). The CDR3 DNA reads TGTGCCAGCAGCAAGTTCCTTTCTAACTATGGCTACACCTTC. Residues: CASSKFLSNYGYTF.

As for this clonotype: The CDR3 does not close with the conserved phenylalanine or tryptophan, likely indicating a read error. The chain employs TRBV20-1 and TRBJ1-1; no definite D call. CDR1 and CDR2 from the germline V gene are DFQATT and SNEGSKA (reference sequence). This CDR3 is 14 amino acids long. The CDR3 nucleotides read TGCAGCGCTACGTTGGACTCATCGAACACTGAAGCTTTCATT. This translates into CSATLDSSNTEAFI.

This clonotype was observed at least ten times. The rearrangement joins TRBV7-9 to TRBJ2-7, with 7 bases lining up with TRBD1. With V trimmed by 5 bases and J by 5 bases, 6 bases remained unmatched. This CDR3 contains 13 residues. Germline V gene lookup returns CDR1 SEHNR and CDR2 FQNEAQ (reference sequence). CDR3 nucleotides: TGTGCCAGCAGCGACACAGGGGAGCACGAGCAGTACTTC. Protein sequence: CASSDTGEHEQYF.

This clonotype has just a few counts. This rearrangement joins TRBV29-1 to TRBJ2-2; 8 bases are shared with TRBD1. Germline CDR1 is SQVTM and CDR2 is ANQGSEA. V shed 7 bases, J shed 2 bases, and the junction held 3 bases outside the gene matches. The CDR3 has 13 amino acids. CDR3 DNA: TGCAGCGCGGACAGGGACAACACCGGGGAGCTGTTTTTT. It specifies CSADRDNTGELFF.